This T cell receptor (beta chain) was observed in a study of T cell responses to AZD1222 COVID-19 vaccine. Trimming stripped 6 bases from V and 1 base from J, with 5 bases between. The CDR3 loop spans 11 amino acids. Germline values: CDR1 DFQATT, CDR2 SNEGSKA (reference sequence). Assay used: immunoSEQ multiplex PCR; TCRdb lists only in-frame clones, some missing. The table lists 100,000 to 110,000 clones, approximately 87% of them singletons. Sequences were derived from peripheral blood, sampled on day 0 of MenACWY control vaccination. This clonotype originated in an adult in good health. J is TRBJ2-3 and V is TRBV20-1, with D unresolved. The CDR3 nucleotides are TGCAGTGCCGCAGGCACAGATACGCAGTATTTT. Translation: CSAAGTDTQYF.